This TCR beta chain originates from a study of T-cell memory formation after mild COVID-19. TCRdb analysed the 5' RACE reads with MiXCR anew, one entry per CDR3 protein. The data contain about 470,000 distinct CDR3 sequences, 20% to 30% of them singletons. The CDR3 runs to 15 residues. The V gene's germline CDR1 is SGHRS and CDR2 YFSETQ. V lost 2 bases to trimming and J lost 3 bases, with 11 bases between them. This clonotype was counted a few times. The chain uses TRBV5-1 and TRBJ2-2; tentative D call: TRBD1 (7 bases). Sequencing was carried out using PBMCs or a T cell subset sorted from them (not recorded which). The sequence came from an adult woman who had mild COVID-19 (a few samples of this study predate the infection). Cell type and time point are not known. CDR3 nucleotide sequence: TGCGCCAGCAGCTTCCAGGGGGAGGACACCGGGGAGCTGTTTTTT. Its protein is CASSFQGEDTGELFF.